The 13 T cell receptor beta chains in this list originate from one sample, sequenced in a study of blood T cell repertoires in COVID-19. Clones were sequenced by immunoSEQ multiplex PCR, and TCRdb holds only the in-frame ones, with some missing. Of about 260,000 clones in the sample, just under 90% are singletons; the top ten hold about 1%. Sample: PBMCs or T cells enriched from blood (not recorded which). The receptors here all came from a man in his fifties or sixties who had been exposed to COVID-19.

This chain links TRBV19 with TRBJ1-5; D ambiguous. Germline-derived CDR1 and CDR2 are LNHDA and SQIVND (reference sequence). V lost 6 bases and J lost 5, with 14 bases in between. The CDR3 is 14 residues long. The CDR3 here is CASSNWGVDQPQHF. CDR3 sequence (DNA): TGTGCCAGTAGCAATTGGGGAGTAGATCAGCCCCAGCATTTT.

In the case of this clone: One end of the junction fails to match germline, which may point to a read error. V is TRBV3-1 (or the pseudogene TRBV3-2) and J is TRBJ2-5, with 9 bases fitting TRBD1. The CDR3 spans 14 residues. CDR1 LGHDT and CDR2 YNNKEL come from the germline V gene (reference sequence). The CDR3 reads CASNQRDRVETQYF. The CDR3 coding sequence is TGTGCCAGCAACCAACGGGACAGGGTCGAGACCCAGTACTTC.

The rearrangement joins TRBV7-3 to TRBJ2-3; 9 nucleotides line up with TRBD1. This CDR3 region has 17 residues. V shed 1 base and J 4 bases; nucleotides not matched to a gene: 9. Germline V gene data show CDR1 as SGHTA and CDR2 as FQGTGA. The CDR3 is CASSLNPGQGFSDTQYF. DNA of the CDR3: TGTGCCAGCAGCTTAAATCCGGGACAGGGTTTTTCAGATACGCAGTATTTT.

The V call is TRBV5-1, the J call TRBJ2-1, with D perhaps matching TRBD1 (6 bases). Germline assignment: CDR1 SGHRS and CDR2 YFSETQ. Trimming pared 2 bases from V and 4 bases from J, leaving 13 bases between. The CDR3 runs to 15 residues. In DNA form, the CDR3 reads TGCGCCAGCAGCTTAACGTGGACAGATTACAATGAGCAGTTCTTC. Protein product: CASSLTWTDYNEQFF.

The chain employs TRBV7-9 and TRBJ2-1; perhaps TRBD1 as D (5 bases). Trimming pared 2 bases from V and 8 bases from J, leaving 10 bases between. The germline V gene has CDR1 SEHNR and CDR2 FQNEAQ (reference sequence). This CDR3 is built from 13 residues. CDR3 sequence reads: CASSLTGLDEQFF. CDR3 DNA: TGTGCCAGCAGCTTAACAGGTCTGGATGAGCAGTTCTTC.

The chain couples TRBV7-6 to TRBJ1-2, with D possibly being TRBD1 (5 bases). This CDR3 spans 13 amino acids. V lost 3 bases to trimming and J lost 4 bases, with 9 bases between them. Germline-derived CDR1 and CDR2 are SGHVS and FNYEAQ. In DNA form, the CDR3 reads TGTGCCAGCAGCTTTGACAGTGGCTATGGCTACACCTTC. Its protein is CASSFDSGYGYTF.

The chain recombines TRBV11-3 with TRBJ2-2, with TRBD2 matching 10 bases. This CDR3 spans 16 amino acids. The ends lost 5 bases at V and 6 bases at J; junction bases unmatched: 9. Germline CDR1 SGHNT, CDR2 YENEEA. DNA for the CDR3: TGTGCCAGCAGCCCCTTAGCGGGAGGATCACCCGGGGAGCTGTTTTTT. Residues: CASSPLAGGSPGELFF.

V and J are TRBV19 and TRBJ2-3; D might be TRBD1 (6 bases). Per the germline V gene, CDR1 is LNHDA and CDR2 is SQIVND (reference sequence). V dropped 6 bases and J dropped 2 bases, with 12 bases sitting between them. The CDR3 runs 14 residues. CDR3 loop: CASRARQVTDTQYF. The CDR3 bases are TGTGCCAGTAGGGCGAGACAGGTCACAGATACGCAGTATTTT.

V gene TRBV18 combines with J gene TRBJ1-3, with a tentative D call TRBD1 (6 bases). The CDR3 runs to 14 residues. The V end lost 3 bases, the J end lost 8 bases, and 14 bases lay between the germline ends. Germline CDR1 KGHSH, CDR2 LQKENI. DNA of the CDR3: TGTGCCAGCTCACCTAGTTCGGCAGGGGACACCATATATTTT. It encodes CASSPSSAGDTIYF.

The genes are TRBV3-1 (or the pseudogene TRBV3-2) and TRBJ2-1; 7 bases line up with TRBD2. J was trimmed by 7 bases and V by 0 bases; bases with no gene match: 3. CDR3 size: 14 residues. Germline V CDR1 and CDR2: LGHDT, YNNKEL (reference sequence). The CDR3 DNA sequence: TGTGCCAGCAGCCAAGATCGGGGGGAGAATGAGCAGTTCTTC. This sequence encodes CASSQDRGENEQFF.

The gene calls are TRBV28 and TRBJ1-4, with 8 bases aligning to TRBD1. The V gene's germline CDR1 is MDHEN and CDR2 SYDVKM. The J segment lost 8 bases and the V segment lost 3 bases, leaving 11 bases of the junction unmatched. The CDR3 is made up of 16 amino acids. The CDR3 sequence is CASSLRRTGGREKLFF. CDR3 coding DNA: TGTGCCAGCAGTTTGCGCAGAACAGGGGGGAGGGAAAAACTGTTTTTT. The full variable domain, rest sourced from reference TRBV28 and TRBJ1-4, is DVKVTQSSRYLVKRTGEKVFLECVQDMDHENMFWYRQDPGLGLRLIYFSYDVKMKEKGDIPEGYSVSREKKERFSLILESASTNQTSMYLCASSLRRTGGREKLFFGSGTQLSVL.

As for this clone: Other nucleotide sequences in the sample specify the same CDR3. The CDR3 DNA follows: TGTGCCAGCGGATCGACAGGGCAGTCATCTGAAGCTTTCTTT. This encodes CASGSTGQSSEAFF. The chain employs TRBV28 and TRBJ1-1, with 7 nucleotides matching TRBD1. The CDR3 sequence is 14 residues long. V lost 8 bases and J lost 6; bases outside the gene matches: 12. Germline V gives CDR1 MDHEN, CDR2 SYDVKM.

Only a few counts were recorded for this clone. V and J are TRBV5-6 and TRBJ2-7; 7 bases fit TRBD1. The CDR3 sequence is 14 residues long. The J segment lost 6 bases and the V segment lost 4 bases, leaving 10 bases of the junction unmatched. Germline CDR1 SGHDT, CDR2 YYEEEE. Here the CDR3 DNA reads TGTGCCAGCAGCGCCATTGGACAGGCGGGCGAGCAGTACGTC. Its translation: CASSAIGQAGEQYV.